This T cell receptor (beta chain) was observed in a study of beta chain features in type 1 diabetes. Whole-study results and caveats: TCRB rearrangement may or may not be influenced by HLA type; here this remained unresolved. Patients' naive, central memory and regulatory TCRB repertoires appeared more alike than those of healthy donors.

The study reverse transcribed the entire isolated RNA, so it sequenced expressed TCRB transcripts. Here immunoSEQ multiplex PCR was the method, and the copy in TCRdb shows in-frame clones only, minus some. The sample lists about 290,000 clones, about 8% seen once, with approximately 0.93% in the top ten. Remarks on this clone: Its antigen is currently unknown.

This clonotype was obtained from a young woman in good health. The specimen was central memory CD4+ T cells from blood.

The CDR3 coding sequence is TGTGCCAGCGCCTGGCCAGCGGGGGCCATACCTACAATGAATGAGCAGTTCTTC. Protein sequence: CASAWPAGAIPTMNEQFF. The chain is built from TRBV9 and TRBJ2-1; 8 bases line up with TRBD2. This CDR3 contains 18 residues. Germline CDR1 SGDLS, CDR2 YYNGEE. With V trimmed by 7 bases and J by 7 bases, 22 bases remained unmatched.